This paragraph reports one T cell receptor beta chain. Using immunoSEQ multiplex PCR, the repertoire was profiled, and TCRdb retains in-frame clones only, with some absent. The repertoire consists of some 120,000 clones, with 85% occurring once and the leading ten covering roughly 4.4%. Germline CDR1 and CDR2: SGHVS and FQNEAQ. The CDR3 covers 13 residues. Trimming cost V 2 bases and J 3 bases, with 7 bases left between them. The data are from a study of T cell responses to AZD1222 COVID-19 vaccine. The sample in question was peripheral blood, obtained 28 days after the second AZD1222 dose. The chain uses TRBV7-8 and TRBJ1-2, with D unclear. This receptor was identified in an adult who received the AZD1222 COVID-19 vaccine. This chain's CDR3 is CASSLSQDYGYTF. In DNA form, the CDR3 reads TGTGCCAGCAGCTTAAGTCAGGACTATGGCTACACCTTC.